The clone carrying this T cell receptor (beta chain) was seen ten or more times. Its antigen is unidentified. This sample was taken from a study of HIV-infected patients and healthy controls. Trimming cost V 8 bases and J 3 bases, with 10 bases left between them. Germline assignment: CDR1 DFQATT and CDR2 SNEGSKA (reference sequence). This CDR3 region has 12 residues. Roughly three months, about 14 weeks, into antiretroviral therapy, follow-up blood was collected. The repertoire came from unfractionated whole blood and reflected all unsorted peripheral T cells. Regarding the study as a whole: Slight age and sex differences between study cohorts did not explain the diversity differences.

Around 0.5 ug RNA was reverse transcribed with alpha and beta constant-region primers. Alpha and beta chain libraries were made separately by chain-specific third strand synthesis with multiplexing indices. TCRdb re-analysed the 5' RACE reads in MiXCR, keeping a single row per CDR3 protein. The sample has 15,000 to 20,000 distinct CDR3 sequences; 7.5% to 10% are singletons. The rearrangement links TRBV20-1 to TRBJ2-2, with D uncertain. This material consisted of blood, taken during antiretroviral therapy. This clonotype was sampled from an adult with HIV infection. The CDR3 protein is CSSPRDTGELFF. CDR3 nucleotides: TGCAGTTCCCCTCGGGACACCGGGGAGCTGTTTTTT.